The next 21 T cell receptor beta chains were all read from a single sample in a study of T cells in localized non-small cell lung cancer. Profiled with immunoSEQ multiplex PCR; TCRdb holds only in-frame clones, not every one. The sample holds 90,000 to 95,000 clones; 87% are singletons and the top ten take about 16%. The source was peripheral blood, collected before any cancer treatment. The receptors were sampled from a man aged 40 to 70 with stage I squamous cell lung carcinoma.

The gene calls are TRBV4-2 and TRBJ1-2; 10 bases fit TRBD1. Germline CDR1 and CDR2: LGHNA and YNFKEQ. The ends lost 1 base at V and 8 bases at J; junction bases unmatched: 10. This CDR3 comprises 16 residues. The CDR3 region is CASSQVSSTGGRGYTF. The CDR3 coding sequence is TGTGCCAGCAGCCAAGTCTCGTCGACAGGGGGCAGAGGCTACACCTTC.

This chain joins TRBV6-6 and TRBJ1-5; 7 nucleotides match TRBD1. This CDR3 comprises 15 residues. Germline V gene data show CDR1 as MNHNY and CDR2 as SVGAGI (reference sequence). The J segment lost 1 base and the V segment lost 6 bases, leaving 6 bases of the junction unmatched. CDR3 DNA: TGTGCCAGCAGCTCCAGGGGGGCAAGCAATCAGCCCCAGCATTTT. Encoded protein: CASSSRGASNQPQHF.

The rearrangement uses TRBV9 and TRBJ2-3; the D gene is possibly TRBD2 (5 bases). The CDR3 sequence is 15 residues long. Germline lookup yields CDR1 SGDLS and CDR2 YYNGEE. Between the trimmed V and J ends, which lost 0 bases and 2 bases, there was a span of 10 bases. The CDR3 sequence is CASSVAGRTTDTQYF. CDR3 coding DNA: TGTGCCAGCAGCGTAGCGGGGAGAACCACAGATACGCAGTATTTT.

The chain carries TRBV2 and TRBJ1-3, with a weak D call TRBD1 (6 bases). Trimming left V 7 bases short and J 2 bases short, with 9 bases between. Germline V gene sequence: CDR1 SNHLY, CDR2 FYNNEI. The CDR3 totals 13 residues. This chain's CDR3 is CASNWGPGNTIYF. The CDR3 nucleotides are TGTGCCAGCAATTGGGGGCCTGGAAACACCATATATTTT.

This rearrangement joins TRBV5-6 to TRBJ1-5, with 8 nucleotides matching TRBD1. Germline V CDR1 and CDR2: SGHDT, YYEEEE. The length of the CDR3 is 17 residues. The V gene end was trimmed by 4 bases and the J gene end by 0 bases; junction bases not matched to a gene: 9. The CDR3 DNA reads TGTGCCAGCAGCCAAGGAAGGACAGGGTATAGCAATCAGCCCCAGCATTTT. Translated: CASSQGRTGYSNQPQHF.

The chain combines TRBV2 with TRBJ2-3, with 7 bases matching TRBD1. Germline V CDR1 and CDR2: SNHLY, FYNNEI. This CDR3 comprises 13 residues. V dropped 4 bases and J dropped 7; count of bases not matched to a gene: 5. The CDR3 sequence is CASSGDRAHTQYF. Written as DNA, the CDR3 is TGTGCCAGCAGTGGAGACAGGGCCCATACGCAGTATTTT.

CDR3 protein: CASSLNGQGRGNTIYF. The CDR3 bases are TGTGCCAGCAGTTTAAACGGACAGGGACGAGGAAACACCATATATTTT. The genes are TRBV27 and TRBJ1-3, with 8 bases identical to TRBD1. CDR1 and CDR2 from the germline V gene are MNHEY and SMNVEV (reference sequence). The CDR3 length is 16 residues. The V gene end was trimmed by 2 bases and the J gene end by 4 bases; junction bases not matched to a gene: 7.

The chain employs TRBV6-1 and TRBJ2-2; no clear D. The CDR3 has 14 amino acids. The V end was cut by 4 bases, the J end by 6 bases, with 12 bases between. Germline CDR1 is MNHNS and CDR2 is SASEGT. The chain's CDR3 is CASSVRREAGELFF. DNA for the CDR3: TGTGCCAGCAGTGTCAGGAGAGAGGCCGGGGAGCTGTTTTTT.

The gene calls are TRBV6-1 and TRBJ2-3, with D unresolved. The CDR3 extends over 14 amino acids. V was trimmed by 3 bases and J by 0 bases, leaving 7 bases between them. From germline, CDR1 is MNHNS and CDR2 SASEGT. The CDR3 sequence: CASSEGHSTDTQYF. The CDR3 DNA sequence: TGTGCCAGCAGTGAGGGTCATAGCACAGATACGCAGTATTTT.

The rearrangement links TRBV11-2 to TRBJ1-4; D possibly corresponds to TRBD1 (5 bases). V lost 4 bases and J 3 bases, leaving 12 bases between the germline ends. The CDR3 length is 15 residues. Germline V gene sequence: CDR1 SGHAT, CDR2 FQNNGV. The CDR3 is CASSYTGTANEKLFF. CDR3 DNA: TGTGCCAGCAGCTACACGGGGACGGCTAATGAAAAACTGTTTTTT.

The CDR3 DNA follows: TGTGCCAGCAGCCAAAGTCGGGCCACTGAAGCTTTCTTT. This codes for CASSQSRATEAFF. The rearrangement joins TRBV14 to TRBJ1-1, with D hard to call. Trimming shortened V by 2 bases and J by 4 bases, and 8 bases separated the two germline ends. This CDR3 is built from 13 residues. The germline CDR1 and CDR2 sequences are SGHDN and FVKESK.

The CDR3 region has the DNA TGTGCCAGCAGCCAAAAGCCGGGGACCCAGTACTTC. Its protein product is CASSQKPGTQYF. V is TRBV7-2 and J is TRBJ2-5; no definite D call. V was clipped by 5 bases and J by 7 bases, with 11 bases between them. This CDR3 has 12 amino acids. Germline CDR1 is SGHTA and CDR2 is FQGNSA.

The chain couples TRBV2 to TRBJ2-2, with D possibly TRBD1 on 5 matching bases. This CDR3 spans 16 amino acids. Germline CDR1 and CDR2: SNHLY and FYNNEI. Trimming removed 3 bases from V and 6 bases from J, with 17 bases in between. The CDR3 sequence: CASSDQGARDAGELFF. CDR3 sequence (DNA): TGTGCCAGCAGTGATCAGGGCGCGAGAGATGCCGGGGAGCTGTTTTTT.

V usage is TRBV9 and J usage is TRBJ1-6; D uncertain. This CDR3 is built from 15 residues. V dropped 6 bases and J dropped 8 bases, with 18 bases sitting between them. The V gene's germline CDR1 is SGDLS and CDR2 YYNGEE. CDR3 in amino acids: CASNRGGLPDSPLHF. The CDR3 nucleotides read TGTGCCAGCAACAGAGGAGGGCTCCCCGATTCACCCCTCCACTTT.

The chain combines TRBV18 with TRBJ2-7; possibly TRBD1 for D (6 bases). The CDR3 is made up of 14 amino acids. Trimming removed 3 bases at V and 3 bases at J, with 12 bases between. Germline CDR1 reads KGHSH; CDR2 reads LQKENI. CDR3 protein: CASSPGAFYYEQYF. CDR3 sequence (DNA): TGTGCCAGCTCACCGGGGGCCTTCTACTACGAGCAGTACTTC.

The V and J genes are TRBV5-1 and TRBJ1-2; D gene uncertain. Deletions cut 0 bases from V and 4 bases from J, with 13 bases between. CDR1 and CDR2 from the germline V gene are SGHRS and YFSETQ. The CDR3 sequence is 15 residues long. The CDR3 DNA reads TGCGCCAGCAGCTTGGATGGAACCCGTGCCTATGGCTACACCTTC. This codes for CASSLDGTRAYGYTF.

The rearrangement uses TRBV6-6 and TRBJ1-2; D may be TRBD1 (5 bases). The CDR3 consists of 13 residues. CDR1 MNHNY and CDR2 SVGAGI come from the germline V gene (reference sequence). V lost 2 bases and J 3 bases, leaving 7 bases between the germline ends. The CDR3 protein is CASSYEQDYGYTF. The CDR3 DNA sequence: TGTGCCAGCAGTTACGAACAGGACTATGGCTACACCTTC.

This chain links TRBV5-1 with TRBJ1-4, with 8 bases fitting TRBD1. Looked up from germline, CDR1 is SGHRS and CDR2 is YFSETQ. The ends lost 0 bases at V and 10 bases at J; junction bases unmatched: 8. CDR3 length: 15 residues. In nucleotides, the CDR3 is TGCGCCAGCAGCTTGGCACAGGGGGTAGGGGGAAAACTGTTTTTT. Protein product: CASSLAQGVGGKLFF.

The chain carries TRBV5-6 and TRBJ1-3; D is perhaps TRBD1 (5 bases). Trimming removed 0 bases from V and 4 bases from J, with 14 bases in between. The CDR3 covers 16 residues. Germline values: CDR1 SGHDT, CDR2 YYEEEE. The CDR3: CASSLAGQGWGNTIYF. CDR3 sequence (DNA): TGTGCCAGCAGCTTGGCTGGGCAGGGCTGGGGAAACACCATATATTTT.

V is TRBV10-3 and J is TRBJ1-1, with a possible D match to TRBD1 (5 bases). Trimming took 3 bases from V and 0 from J, leaving 11 bases between them. CDR1 is ENHRY and CDR2 is SYGVKD in the germline V gene. The CDR3 spans 15 residues. CDR3 protein: CAISDPGRMNTEAFF. The CDR3 DNA follows: TGTGCCATCAGTGATCCGGGACGGATGAACACTGAAGCTTTCTTT.

This clone was counted only a few times. V is TRBV2 and J is TRBJ2-2; D tentatively reads TRBD1 or TRBD2 (5 bases each). The CDR3 length is 16 residues. Germline lookup yields CDR1 SNHLY and CDR2 FYNNEI. V was trimmed by 4 bases and J by 1 base, leaving 13 bases between them. The CDR3 DNA reads TGTGCCAGCAGTGGAGGGGCAGGGTTGAACACCGGGGAGCTGTTTTTT. Residues: CASSGGAGLNTGELFF.